This T cell receptor (beta chain) stems from a study of T cell clonality in common variable immunodeficiency (dated by TCRdb to between 2014 and 2017). What the authors observed across the whole study: Correlations between repertoire features and clinical complications were limited by patient heterogeneity within the CVID cohort. The authors noted that sequencing repertoires of T cell subpopulations would be needed to clarify what caused the increased clonality in CVID. Increased TCRbeta clonality was found in CVID subjects compared with healthy controls (t-test p = 0.018), with the increase being most characteristic of about a third of subjects. Even though DNA input was equal, the average per sample came to about 81,820 unique sequences for controls compared with roughly 30,000 for CVID samples. Healthy controls shared more TCRbeta clones with each other than CVID subjects shared among themselves (p < 0.0001). CVID TCRbeta sequences were reported to have fewer deletions and N-nucleotide insertions and to lack highly modified clones with 13 or more V deletions.

This clone was recorded many times. What this receptor recognizes is not known. The missing CDR3 end, 3 residues past where the read stops, is filled in from the germline J gene. Most CVID patients and most healthy controls were of Caucasian heritage. Heparinized peripheral whole blood samples of about 5 to 8.5 ml were collected from each donor. Genomic DNA from adults with common variable immune deficiency (CVID) and from healthy adult controls was used to sequence TCRbeta CDR3 repertoires. The control group was made up of about 22 healthy adult volunteers (about ten male and around 12 female) whose ages ranged from about 20 to 66 years, with a mean age of nearly 35. To isolate peripheral blood mononuclear cells, diluted blood was subjected to density centrifugation over Hypaque 1077 or Ficoll-Paque. Genomic DNA was obtained from unsorted mononuclear cells through either Qiagen column purification or a centrifugation-based method.

For sequencing input, CVID and control samples contributed equivalent amounts of genomic DNA. For every sample, a 60 bp segment covering the rearranged TCRbeta CDR3 region was amplified and then sequenced. The immunoSEQ assay, a bias-corrected multiplex PCR combined with high-throughput sequencing, was used for TCRbeta amplification. Concerning the study's data processing: Each unique nucleotide sequence was treated as a clone and annotated with V, D and J genes, copy number and frequency. Sequences were labeled productive if in frame, and non-productive if out of frame or containing stop codons. As previously described, clonality was computed from Shannon's entropy. The predicted amino acid sequences of productive clones were used to derive the mean CDR3 Kyte-Doolittle hydropathy. The R hclust function was used to hierarchically cluster scaled V gene usage with Manhattan distance and complete linkage. To assess clone sharing by CDR3 amino acid sequence, 12 repertoires per group were resampled over 100 rounds. The repertoires were screened for 70 published EBV-specific TCRbeta sequences and 200 to 250 published CMV-specific TCRbeta sequences. A couple of CVID samples that yielded fewer than 10,000 sequences were excluded from the analysis, so around 38 CVID repertoires were retained. TCRdb took over this immuneACCESS table, retaining in-frame rearrangements with V and J assigned. Such tables are incomplete; in checked studies, under half of the missing clones stem from an unresolved V gene, and the remainder is unexplained. The V and J calls and the clone size are those of that table, but D and trimming were determined from the DNA. The table notes tens of thousands of clones here, none of them singletons. The ten largest clones represent approximately 1.7% of the sample.

Reading the germline V gene gives CDR1 SNHLY and CDR2 FYNNEI. The CDR3 starts with the cysteine, ends with the phenylalanine, and has 13 residues. The DNA has 30 bases, all within the CDR3, and is read from base 1. Relative to germline, V is missing 7 bases and J is missing 2 bases, with 2 bases of the junction outside any gene match. The sequence links TRBV2 to TRBJ2-3, and 8 bases in between align with TRBD2. The specimen was peripheral blood mononuclear cells. This clonotype was obtained from a person between 18 and 70 years old in good health. The covered CDR3 bases are TGTGCCAGCAAGACTAGCGTCACAGATACG. It translates as CASKTSVTDT. The whole CDR3 protein reads CASKTSVTDTQYF.